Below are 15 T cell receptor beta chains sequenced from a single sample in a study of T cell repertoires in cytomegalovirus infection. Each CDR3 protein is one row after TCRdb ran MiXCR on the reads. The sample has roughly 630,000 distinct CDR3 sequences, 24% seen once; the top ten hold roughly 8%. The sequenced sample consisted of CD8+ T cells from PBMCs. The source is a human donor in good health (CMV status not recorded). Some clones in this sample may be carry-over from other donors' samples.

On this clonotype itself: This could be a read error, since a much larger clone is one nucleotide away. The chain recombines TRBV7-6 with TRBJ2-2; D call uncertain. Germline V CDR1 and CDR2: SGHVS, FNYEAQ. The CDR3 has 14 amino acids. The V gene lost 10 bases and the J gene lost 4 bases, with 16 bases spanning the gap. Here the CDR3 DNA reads TGTGCCAACCATCTTGTAGGCCCCACCGGGGAGCTGTTTTTT. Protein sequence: CANHLVGPTGELFF.

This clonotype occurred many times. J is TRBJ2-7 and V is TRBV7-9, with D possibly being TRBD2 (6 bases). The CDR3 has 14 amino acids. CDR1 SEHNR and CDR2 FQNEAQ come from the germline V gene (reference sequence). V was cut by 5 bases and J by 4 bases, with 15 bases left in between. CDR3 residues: CASSGPGLPYEQYF. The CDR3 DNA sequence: TGTGCCAGCAGCGGCCCGGGACTCCCTTACGAGCAGTACTTC.

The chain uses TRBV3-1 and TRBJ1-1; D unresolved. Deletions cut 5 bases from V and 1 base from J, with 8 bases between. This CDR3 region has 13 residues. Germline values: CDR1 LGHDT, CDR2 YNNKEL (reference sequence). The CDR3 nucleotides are TGTGCCAGCAGCGCAGACGCGAACACTGAAGCTTTCTTT. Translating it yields CASSADANTEAFF.

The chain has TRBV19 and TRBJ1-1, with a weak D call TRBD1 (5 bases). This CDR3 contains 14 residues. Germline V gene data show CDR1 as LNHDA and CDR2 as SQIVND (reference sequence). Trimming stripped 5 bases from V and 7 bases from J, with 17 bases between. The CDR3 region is CASSPGPLGDEAFF. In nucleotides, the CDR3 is TGTGCCAGTAGTCCGGGACCCCTAGGTGATGAAGCTTTCTTT.

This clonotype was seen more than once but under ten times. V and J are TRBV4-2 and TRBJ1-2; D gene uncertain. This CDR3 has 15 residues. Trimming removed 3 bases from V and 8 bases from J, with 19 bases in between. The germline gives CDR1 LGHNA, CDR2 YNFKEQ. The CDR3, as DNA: TGTGCCAGCAGCCAGGCCGGGCCCGCCGGAGACGGCTACACCTTC. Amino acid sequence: CASSQAGPAGDGYTF.

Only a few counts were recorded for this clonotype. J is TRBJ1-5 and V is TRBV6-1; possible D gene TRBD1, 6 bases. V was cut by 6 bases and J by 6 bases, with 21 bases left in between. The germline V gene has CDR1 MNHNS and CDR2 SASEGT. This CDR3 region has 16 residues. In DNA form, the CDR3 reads TGTGCCAGCAGCCCCACTCCTTCAAGGGGGATTCAGCCCCAGCATTTT. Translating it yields CASSPTPSRGIQPQHF.

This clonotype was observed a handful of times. The CDR3 DNA sequence: TGCGCCAGCAGAGCGGGACAGGGCAACTACACCTTC. This gives the protein CASRAGQGNYTF. The chain carries TRBV4-3 and TRBJ1-2; 9 bases are shared with TRBD1. The ends lost 6 bases at V and 10 bases at J; junction bases unmatched: 6. Germline V lookup: CDR1 LGHNA, CDR2 YSLEER. This CDR3 contains 12 residues.

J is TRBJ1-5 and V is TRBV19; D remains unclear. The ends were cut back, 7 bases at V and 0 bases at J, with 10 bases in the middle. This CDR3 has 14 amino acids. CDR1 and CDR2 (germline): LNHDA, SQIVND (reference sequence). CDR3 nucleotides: TGTGCCAGTATGGTCGGAAATAGCAATCAGCCCCAGCATTTT. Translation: CASMVGNSNQPQHF.

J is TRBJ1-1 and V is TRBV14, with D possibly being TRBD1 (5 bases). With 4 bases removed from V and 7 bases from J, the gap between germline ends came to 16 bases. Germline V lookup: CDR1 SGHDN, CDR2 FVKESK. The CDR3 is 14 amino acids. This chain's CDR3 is CASSLSRGGGEAFF. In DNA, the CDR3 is TGTGCCAGCAGCCTAAGTAGGGGCGGGGGTGAAGCTTTCTTT.

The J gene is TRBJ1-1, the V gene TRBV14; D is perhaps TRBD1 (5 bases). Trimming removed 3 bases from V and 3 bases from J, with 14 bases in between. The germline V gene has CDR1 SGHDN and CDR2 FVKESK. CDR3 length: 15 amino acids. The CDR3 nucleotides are TGTGCCAGCAGCCACCCGGGGGGATTAGACACTGAAGCTTTCTTT. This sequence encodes CASSHPGGLDTEAFF.

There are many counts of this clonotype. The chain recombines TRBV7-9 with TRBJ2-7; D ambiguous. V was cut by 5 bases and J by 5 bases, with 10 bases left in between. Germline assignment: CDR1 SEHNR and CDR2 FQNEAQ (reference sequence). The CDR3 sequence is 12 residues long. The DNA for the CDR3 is TGTGCCAGCAGCCGGACGGTTCACGAGCAGTACTTC. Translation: CASSRTVHEQYF.

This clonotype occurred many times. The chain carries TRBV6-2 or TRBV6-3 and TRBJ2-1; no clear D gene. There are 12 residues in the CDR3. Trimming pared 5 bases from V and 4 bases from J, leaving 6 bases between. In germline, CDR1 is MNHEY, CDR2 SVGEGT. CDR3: CASSARYNEQFF. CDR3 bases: TGTGCCAGCAGTGCCCGATACAATGAGCAGTTCTTC.

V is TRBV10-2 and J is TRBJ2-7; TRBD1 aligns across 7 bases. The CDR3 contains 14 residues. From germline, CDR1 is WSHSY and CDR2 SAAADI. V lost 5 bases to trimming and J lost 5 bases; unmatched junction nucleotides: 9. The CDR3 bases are TGCGCCAGCAGTTTCTACGGGACAGCCGACGAGCAGTACGTC. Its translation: CASSFYGTADEQYV.

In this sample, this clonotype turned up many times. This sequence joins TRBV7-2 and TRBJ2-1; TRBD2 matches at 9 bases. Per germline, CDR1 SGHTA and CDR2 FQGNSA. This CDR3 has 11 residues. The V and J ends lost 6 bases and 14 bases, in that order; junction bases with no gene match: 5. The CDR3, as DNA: TGTGCCAGCAGTTCTAAGCGGGGGGAGTTCTTC. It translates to CASSSKRGEFF.

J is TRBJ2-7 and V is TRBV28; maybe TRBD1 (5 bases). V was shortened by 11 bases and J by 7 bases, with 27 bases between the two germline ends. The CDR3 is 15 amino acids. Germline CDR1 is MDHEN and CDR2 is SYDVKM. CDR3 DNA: TGTGCCGCCAGGGCTGAGATATACGATGTCGAGGAGCAGTACTTC. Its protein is CAARAEIYDVEEQYF.